Listed here is a single T cell receptor beta chain. Its specificity is not known. Libraries were prepared by immunoSEQ multiplex PCR; TCRdb keeps only in-frame clonotypes and omits some of them. The sample consists of 75,000 to 90,000 clones, roughly 90% of them appearing once. This record comes from a study of OX40 agonist ivuxolimab in advanced cancers. Study-level points and caveats: At 0.1 to 3.0 mg/kg, CD4+ and CD8+ blood T cells expanded clonally by week 6.

The receptor was derived from an adult with an advanced solid tumor such as melanoma, head and neck, liver or kidney cancer. The input for sequencing was CD4+ or CD8+ T cells sorted from blood, taken in a trial of the OX40 agonist ivuxolimab.

The CDR3 DNA follows: TGTGCCAGCAGTTTATCAACTACCCCCTACGAGCAGTACTTC. Translating gives CASSLSTTPYEQYF. The gene calls are TRBV28 and TRBJ2-7, with unresolved D. Trimming removed 1 base at V and 2 bases at J, with 9 bases between. Germline lookup yields CDR1 MDHEN and CDR2 SYDVKM. The CDR3 sequence is 14 residues long. Full variable domain (rest looked up from reference TRBV28 and TRBJ2-7): DVKVTQSSRYLVKRTGEKVFLECVQDMDHENMFWYRQDPGLGLRLIYFSYDVKMKEKGDIPEGYSVSREKKERFSLILESASTNQTSMYLCASSLSTTPYEQYFGPGTRLTVT.